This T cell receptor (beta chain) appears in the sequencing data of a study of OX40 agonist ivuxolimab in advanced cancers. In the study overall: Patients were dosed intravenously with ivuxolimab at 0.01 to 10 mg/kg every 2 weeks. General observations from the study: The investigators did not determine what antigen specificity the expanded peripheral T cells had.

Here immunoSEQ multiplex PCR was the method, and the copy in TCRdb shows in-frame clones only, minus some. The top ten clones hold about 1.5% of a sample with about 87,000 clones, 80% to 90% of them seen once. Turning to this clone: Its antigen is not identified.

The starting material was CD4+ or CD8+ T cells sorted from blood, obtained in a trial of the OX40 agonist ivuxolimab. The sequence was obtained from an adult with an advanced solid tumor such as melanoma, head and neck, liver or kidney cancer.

For the CDR3, the DNA is TGCAGCGTTGATGACGAGGGCCAGGGAAACACCATATATTTT. Protein sequence: CSVDDEGQGNTIYF. The chain combines TRBV29-1 with TRBJ1-3, with D unresolved. The CDR3 loop spans 14 amino acids. CDR1 SQVTM and CDR2 ANQGSEA come from the germline V gene. V shed 3 bases and J shed 4 bases, with 13 bases lying between them.